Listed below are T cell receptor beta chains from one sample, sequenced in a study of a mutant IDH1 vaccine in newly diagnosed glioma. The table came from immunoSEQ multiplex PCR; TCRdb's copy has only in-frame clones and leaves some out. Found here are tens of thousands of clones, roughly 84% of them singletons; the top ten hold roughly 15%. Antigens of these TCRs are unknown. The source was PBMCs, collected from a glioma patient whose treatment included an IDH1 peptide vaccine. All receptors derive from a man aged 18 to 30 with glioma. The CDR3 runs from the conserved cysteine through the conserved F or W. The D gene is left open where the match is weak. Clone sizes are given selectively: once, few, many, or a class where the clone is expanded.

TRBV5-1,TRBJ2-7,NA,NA,TGCGCCAGCAGCTTGAGCGGTTTTTCCTACGAGCAGTACTTC,CASSLSGFSYEQYF
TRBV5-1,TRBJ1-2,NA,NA,TGCGCCAGCAGAGGGACGGAAGGAGGCTACACCTTC,CASRGTEGGYTF
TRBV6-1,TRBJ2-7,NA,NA,TGTGCCAGCCTATTATGGCCCTACGAGCAGTACTTC,CASLLWPYEQYF
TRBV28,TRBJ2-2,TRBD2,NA,TGTGCCAGCAGTTGGGGACTAGCTAGCACCGGGGAGCTGTTTTTT,CASSWGLASTGELFF
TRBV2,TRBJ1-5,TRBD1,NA,TGTGCCAGCAGTAGAAAGGGGGGGCAGGGGGGCAATCAGCCCCAGCATTTT,CASSRKGGQGGNQPQHF
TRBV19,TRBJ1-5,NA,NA,TGTGCCAGTAGTATGGGACTGAGGAGCAATCAGCCCCAGCATTTT,CASSMGLRSNQPQHF
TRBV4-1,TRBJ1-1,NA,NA,TGCGCCAGCAGCCAAATAGAGAAGACCACTGAAGCTTTCTTT,CASSQIEKTTEAFF
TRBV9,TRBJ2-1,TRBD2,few,TGTGCCAGCAGCGTAGTTAAGCGGGGGGGCCACTACAATGAGCAGTTCTTC,CASSVVKRGGHYNEQFF
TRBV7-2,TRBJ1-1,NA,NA,TGTGCCAGCGGCGCAAGGGTCTCTAAGGATCGGACTGAAGCTTTCTTT,CASGARVSKDRTEAFF
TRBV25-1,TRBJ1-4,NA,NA,TGTGCCAGCAGTGGCTGGACAGCTCCCCTTCCCAATGAAAAACTGTTTTTT,CASSGWTAPLPNEKLFF
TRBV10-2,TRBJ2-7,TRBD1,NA,TGCGCCAGCAGTGAGAGGGCGACAGGGGGCGCCCCACTCGAGCAGTACTTC,CASSERATGGAPLEQYF
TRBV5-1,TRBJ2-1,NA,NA,TGCGCCAGCAGCTTTAACAATGAGCAGTTCTTC,CASSFNNEQFF
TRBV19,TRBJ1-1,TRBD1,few,TGTGCCAGTAGTCCCGGGACAGCCCTCGAAGCTTTCTTT,CASSPGTALEAFF
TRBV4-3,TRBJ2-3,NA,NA,TGCGCCAGCAGCCAAGCAGTGACAGATACGCAGTATTTT,CASSQAVTDTQYF
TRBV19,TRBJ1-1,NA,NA,TGTGCCAGTAGTGACAACCGGAACACTGAAGCTTTCTTT,CASSDNRNTEAFF
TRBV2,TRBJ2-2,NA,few,TGTGCCAGCAGTGAAGAGCAAGTCGGCGGGGAGCTGTTTTTT,CASSEEQVGGELFF
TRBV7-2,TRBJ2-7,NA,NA,TGTGCCAGCAGCTTAGGGGCCAGGGCCTCCTACGAGCAGTACTTC,CASSLGARASYEQYF
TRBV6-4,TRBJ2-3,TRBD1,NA,TGTGCCAGCAGTGTCCCGGGACAGGGGGCGATAGTTGCGACAGATACGCAGTATTTT,CASSVPGQGAIVATDTQYF
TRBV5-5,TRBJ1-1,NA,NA,TGTGCCAGCAGCTTGGGGGAGAACACTGAAGCTTTCTTT,CASSLGENTEAFF
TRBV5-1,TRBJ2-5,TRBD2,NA,TGCGCCAGCAGCTTTAGCGGGGGGGCCCTTTTGGAGACCCAGTACTTC,CASSFSGGALLETQYF
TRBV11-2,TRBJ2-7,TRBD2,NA,TGTGCCAGCAGCCTCTCCGGGACTAGCGGGAGGGGAGGGGACGAGCAGTACTTC,CASSLSGTSGRGGDEQYF
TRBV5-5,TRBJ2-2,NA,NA,TGTGCCAGCAGCTTGGTGGCAGGGTTCACCGGGGAGCTGTTTTTT,CASSLVAGFTGELFF
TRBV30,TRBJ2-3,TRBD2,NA,TGTGCCTGGAGTGTACGGCTAGCGGGGGATACGCAGTATTTT,CAWSVRLAGDTQYF
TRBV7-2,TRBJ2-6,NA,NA,TGTGCCAGCAGCCCGAGCTTCTCTGGGGCCAACGTCCTGACTTTC,CASSPSFSGANVLTF
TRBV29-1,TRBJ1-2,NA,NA,TGCAGCGTTGACAGAGGGGGTGGCTACACCTTC,CSVDRGGGYTF
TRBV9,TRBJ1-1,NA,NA,TGTGCCAGCAGCGTAGGAGGGCACACTGAAGCTTTCTTT,CASSVGGHTEAFF